A selection of T cell receptor beta chains follows, all from one sample in a study of beta chain features in type 1 diabetes. The assay was immunoSEQ multiplex PCR, and TCRdb's table has in-frame clones only and misses some. The table includes 400,000 to 600,000 clones, around 28% detected once. Source material: naive CD4+ T cells from blood. Every receptor here comes from a man younger than 35 in good health. Each CDR3 is given with its conserved first and last residue. D genes are given only for firm matches. Size tells how often a clone was seen (once, few, many) or the class of an expanded clone, and some rows leave it out.

clone size	D gene	V gene	J gene	CDR3 protein	CDR3 DNA
few	.	TRBV19	TRBJ2-1	CASSTDSSVNEQFF	TGTGCCAGTAGTACAGATTCTAGCGTCAATGAGCAGTTCTTC
.	.	TRBV5-1	TRBJ1-1	CASREQEMNTEAFF	TGCGCCAGCAGGGAACAGGAGATGAACACTGAAGCTTTCTTT
few	TRBD2	TRBV15	TRBJ2-3	CAIGREGTDTQYF	TGTGCCATAGGACGGGAGGGGACAGATACGCAGTATTTT
.	.	TRBV2	TRBJ2-7	CASSEVATPDEQYF	TGTGCCAGCAGTGAGGTCGCCACCCCAGACGAGCAGTACTTC
few	TRBD2	TRBV29-1	TRBJ2-3	CSVVLAGRSTDTQYF	TGCAGCGTTGTACTAGCGGGGCGAAGCACAGATACGCAGTATTTT
few	.	TRBV9	TRBJ2-2	CASSPRGSGNTGELFF	TGTGCCAGCAGCCCCCGGGGTAGCGGAAACACCGGGGAGCTGTTTTTT
few	.	TRBV29-1	TRBJ2-7	CSARTHSYEQYF	TGCAGCGCTCGGACCCACTCCTACGAGCAGTACTTC
few	.	TRBV10-3	TRBJ2-7	CAIGQGRNEQYF	TGTGCCATCGGTCAGGGGAGGAACGAGCAGTACTTC
.	TRBD1	TRBV6-5	TRBJ2-4	CASRPLYRGKNIQYF	TGTGCCAGCAGGCCTCTCTACAGGGGGAAAAACATTCAGTACTTC
.	.	TRBV14	TRBJ2-1	CASSQPAGVPEQFF	TGTGCCAGCAGCCAACCGGCAGGGGTTCCTGAGCAGTTCTTC
.	.	TRBV6-6	TRBJ1-2	CASRGTAKDGYTF	TGTGCCAGCAGGGGGACCGCGAAGGATGGCTACACCTTC
.	.	TRBV15	TRBJ1-2	CATSNTANYGYTF	TGTGCCACCAGCAACACAGCTAACTATGGCTACACCTTC
.	.	TRBV9	TRBJ1-2	CASSVAGGLGYGYTF	TGTGCCAGCAGCGTAGCTGGGGGATTGGGCTATGGCTACACCTTC
few	TRBD1	TRBV5-6	TRBJ1-2	CASSYQTGRDYGYTF	TGTGCCAGCAGCTACCAGACAGGGCGGGACTATGGCTACACCTTC
few	.	TRBV29-1	TRBJ1-1	CSASTGSAEAFF	TGCAGCGCCAGCACAGGGAGCGCTGAAGCTTTCTTT
.	.	TRBV11-3	TRBJ2-1	CASSSAGEQFF	TGTGCCAGCAGCTCGGCCGGTGAGCAGTTCTTC
.	.	TRBV5-1	TRBJ2-2	CASSLDPGTTGELFF	TGCGCCAGCAGCTTGGATCCAGGGACAACGGGGGAGCTGTTTTTT